This paragraph reports one T cell receptor (beta chain). The antigen it binds to is not known. Base qualities are not recorded, but no much larger clone differs from it by a single base. Trimming removed 0 bases from V and 0 bases from J, leaving 8 bases between the germline ends. CDR3 length: 15 amino acids, cysteine to phenylalanine. Only the CDR3 part of the read is kept: 45 bases, read in frame from the first base. As encoded in the germline V gene, CDR1 is LGHNA while CDR2 is YNFKEQ. The library was obtained by the immunoSEQ multiplex PCR assay. In its TCRdb copy, this immuneACCESS table keeps in-frame sequences only and misses some clones. Where compared with another copy, unresolved V genes explain less than half of these, and the others have no known cause. The sample table records about 77,000 clones; over 75% of these occur just once. The ten largest clones take up over 1.5% of the sample.

These data belong to a study of T cell changes during pregnancy in multiple sclerosis (dated by TCRdb to between 2018 and 2021). In the study overall: Changes in the T cell repertoire over the course of pregnancy were examined in this study in women with multiple sclerosis.

The sample in question was peripheral blood, obtained before pregnancy. This sequence uses TRBV4-2 and TRBJ1-2, with the D segment identity uncertain. This clonotype was obtained from a female donor with multiple sclerosis, enrolled in a pregnancy study. The CDR3 corresponds to CASSQELVSNYGYTF. The nucleotides read TGTGCCAGCAGCCAAGAATTAGTATCTAACTATGGCTACACCTTC.